This T cell receptor (beta chain) was captured by sequencing in a study of naive and memory T cell subsets. Study findings and constraints: Expression changes during T cell differentiation may affect RNA-based TCR counts. In naive cells, over 90% of TCR sequences were seen only once.

The V and J ends lost 0 bases and 6 bases, in that order; junction bases with no gene match: 4. The germline CDR1 and CDR2 sequences are SQVTM and ANQGSEA. The CDR3 covers 15 residues. Cells stained for CD3, CD4, CD8, CD45RA, CD27 and viability were sorted into four CD45RA/CD27 subsets. A remark on this clonotype: Its antigen is not known.

Both TRBC1 and TRBC2 were covered by a beta constant-region primer of two equimolar oligonucleotides. The ligated cDNA underwent four PCR rounds using SP2 and nested alpha and beta constant-region primers. TCRdb analysed the UMI-ligation and nested PCR reads with MiXCR anew, one entry per CDR3 protein. The sample lists 77,000 or so distinct CDR3 sequences, 13% occurring once. The clonotype was recovered from a human donor in good health. The sample taken for sequencing was central memory CD4+ T cells from blood. The V and J genes are TRBV29-1 and TRBJ2-7; 14 bases are a match to TRBD2. CDR3 residues: CSVEDGTSGRREQYF. CDR3 in DNA: TGCAGCGTTGAAGATGGGACTAGCGGGAGACGCGAGCAGTACTTC.